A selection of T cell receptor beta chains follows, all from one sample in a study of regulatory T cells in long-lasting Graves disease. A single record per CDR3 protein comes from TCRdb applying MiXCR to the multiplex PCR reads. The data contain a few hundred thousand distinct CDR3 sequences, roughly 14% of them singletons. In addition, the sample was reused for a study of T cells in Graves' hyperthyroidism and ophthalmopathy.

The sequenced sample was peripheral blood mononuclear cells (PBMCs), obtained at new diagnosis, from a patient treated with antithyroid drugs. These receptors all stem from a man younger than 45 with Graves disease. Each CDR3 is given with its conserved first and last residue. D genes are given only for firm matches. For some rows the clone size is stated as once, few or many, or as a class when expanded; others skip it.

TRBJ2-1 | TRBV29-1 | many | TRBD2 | CSVEGAGGTYNEQFF | TGCAGCGTTGAGGGAGCGGGGGGAACGTACAATGAGCAGTTCTTC
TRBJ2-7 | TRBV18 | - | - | CASSPGFYEQYF | TGTGCCAGCTCTCCGGGGTTCTACGAGCAGTACTTC
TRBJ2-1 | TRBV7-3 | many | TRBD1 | CASSRQGGNEQFF | TGTGCCAGCAGCCGACAGGGGGGGAATGAGCAGTTCTTC
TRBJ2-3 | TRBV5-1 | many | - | CASSSEVADTQYF | TGCGCCAGCAGCTCCGAGGTAGCGGATACGCAGTATTTT
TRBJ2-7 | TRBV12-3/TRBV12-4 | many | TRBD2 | CASGLAPLEQYF | TGTGCCAGCGGACTAGCGCCCTTAGAGCAGTACTTC
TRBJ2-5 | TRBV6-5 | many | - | CASSSGVGTQYF | TGTGCCAGCAGTTCGGGGGTAGGGACCCAGTACTTC
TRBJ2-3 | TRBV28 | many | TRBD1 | CASSFRQGASTDTQYF | TGTGCCAGCAGTTTCCGGCAGGGGGCGAGCACAGATACGCAGTATTTT
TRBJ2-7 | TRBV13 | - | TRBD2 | CASSFMREGVYEQYF | TGTGCCAGCAGCTTTATGCGGGAGGGCGTTTATGAGCAGTACTTC
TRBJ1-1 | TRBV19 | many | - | CASSIAAGIGNTEAFF | TGTGCCAGTAGTATAGCGGCAGGGATAGGGAACACTGAAGCTTTCTTT
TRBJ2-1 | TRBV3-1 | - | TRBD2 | CASSPWTSGRPREQFF | TGTGCCAGCAGCCCTTGGACTAGCGGGAGGCCCCGGGAGCAGTTCTTC
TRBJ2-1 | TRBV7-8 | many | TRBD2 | CATQTTSGINEQFF | TGTGCCACCCAGACGACTAGCGGGATTAATGAGCAGTTCTTC
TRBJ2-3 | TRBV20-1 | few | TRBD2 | CSARDLLAGATDTQYF | TGCAGTGCTAGAGATTTGTTAGCGGGGGCCACAGATACGCAGTATTTT
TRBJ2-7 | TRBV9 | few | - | CASSAGLASTYEQYF | TGTGCCAGCAGCGCAGGGCTAGCGAGTACCTACGAGCAGTACTTC
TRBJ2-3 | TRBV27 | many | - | CASSLASWDTQYF | TGTGCCAGCAGTTTGGCTTCATGGGATACGCAGTATTTT
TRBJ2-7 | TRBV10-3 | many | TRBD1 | CAISDDGDRGHYEQYF | TGTGCCATCAGTGACGACGGGGACAGGGGGCATTACGAGCAGTACTTC
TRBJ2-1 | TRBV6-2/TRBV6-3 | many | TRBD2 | CASRTGAGGGEQFF | TGTGCCAGCAGGACGGGAGCGGGAGGTGGGGAGCAGTTCTTC
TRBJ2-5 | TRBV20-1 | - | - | CSARKDRYQETQYF | TGCAGTGCTAGAAAGGACCGTTATCAAGAGACCCAGTACTTC
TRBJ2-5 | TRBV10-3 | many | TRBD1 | CATSGQGAVETQYF | TGTGCCACGTCGGGACAGGGGGCCGTAGAGACCCAGTACTTC
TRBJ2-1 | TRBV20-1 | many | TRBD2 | CSACVLGLAAQYNEQFF | TGCAGTGCATGCGTTCTGGGACTAGCGGCCCAGTACAATGAGCAGTTCTTC
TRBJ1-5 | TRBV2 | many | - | CASSIDSPAYQPQHF | TGTGCCAGCAGTATTGACAGCCCCGCATATCAGCCCCAGCATTTT
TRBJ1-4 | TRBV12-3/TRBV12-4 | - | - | CASSGAGMYYGKLFF | TGTGCCAGCAGTGGCGCGGGCATGTACTACGGAAAACTGTTTTTT
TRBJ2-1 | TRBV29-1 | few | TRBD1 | CSVQTGATYNEQFF | TGCAGCGTCCAGACAGGGGCCACCTACAATGAGCAGTTCTTC
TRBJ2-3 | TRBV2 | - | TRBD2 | CASLTSGMADTQYF | TGTGCCAGCCTGACTAGCGGGATGGCAGATACGCAGTATTTT
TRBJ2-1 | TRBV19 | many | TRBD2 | CASSMRLLAGLNEQFF | TGTGCCAGTAGTATGCGTTTACTAGCGGGCCTCAATGAGCAGTTCTTC
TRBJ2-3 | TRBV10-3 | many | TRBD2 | CAISESWTSGPTDTQYF | TGTGCCATCAGTGAGTCATGGACTAGCGGACCCACAGATACGCAGTATTTT
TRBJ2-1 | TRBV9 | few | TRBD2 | CASARTSGRNEQFF | TGTGCCAGCGCTCGGACTAGCGGGAGAAATGAGCAGTTCTTC
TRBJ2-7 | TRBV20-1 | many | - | CSALAGIGVPEQYF | TGCAGTGCTTTGGCGGGGATCGGAGTCCCGGAGCAGTACTTC
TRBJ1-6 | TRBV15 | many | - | CATSRASIWNSPLHF | TGTGCCACCAGCAGAGCTTCTATTTGGAATTCACCCCTCCACTTT
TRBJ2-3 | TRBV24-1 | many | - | CATSLLRESTDTQYF | TGTGCCACCAGTCTGTTACGGGAGTCCACAGATACGCAGTATTTT
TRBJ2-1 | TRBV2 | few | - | CARGYTVGSYNEQFF | TGTGCCAGAGGGTATACGGTGGGCTCCTACAATGAGCAGTTCTTC
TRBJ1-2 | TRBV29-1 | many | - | CSVEGRPHQISYGYTF | TGCAGCGTTGAAGGGAGGCCGCACCAAATCTCCTATGGCTACACCTTC
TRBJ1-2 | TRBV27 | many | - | CASRTLSLNYGYTF | TGTGCCAGCAGGACACTTTCCCTTAACTATGGCTACACCTTC
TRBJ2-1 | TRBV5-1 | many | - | CASSLAARASPSNEQFF | TGCGCCAGCAGCTTGGCAGCGCGGGCCTCCCCTTCCAATGAGCAGTTCTTC
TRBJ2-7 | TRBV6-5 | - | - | CASNYRPNAYEQYF | TGTGCCAGCAATTATCGTCCCAATGCCTACGAGCAGTACTTC
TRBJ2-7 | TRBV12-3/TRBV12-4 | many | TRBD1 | CASSPGTAYREQYF | TGTGCCAGCAGCCCCGGGACAGCCTATCGGGAGCAGTACTTC
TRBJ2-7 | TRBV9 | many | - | CASSVAPGTNYEQYF | TGTGCCAGCAGCGTCGCCCCCGGGACAAACTACGAGCAGTACTTC
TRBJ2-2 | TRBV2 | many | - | CARRLATNTGELFF | TGTGCCAGGAGGCTGGCGACGAACACCGGGGAGCTGTTTTTT
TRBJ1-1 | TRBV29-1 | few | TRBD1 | CSVRRAGGEGAFF | TGCAGCGTGCGAAGGGCAGGGGGCGAGGGGGCTTTCTTT
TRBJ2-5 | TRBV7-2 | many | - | CASSSLRETQYF | TGTGCCAGCAGCTCCCTCCGGGAGACCCAGTACTTC
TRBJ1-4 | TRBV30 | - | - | CAWSRGLTNEKLFF | TGTGCCTGGAGTCGGGGGCTAACTAATGAAAAACTGTTTTTT
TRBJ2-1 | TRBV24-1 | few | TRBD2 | CATSDSGRAEFF | TGTGCCACCAGTGATAGCGGGAGGGCGGAGTTCTTC
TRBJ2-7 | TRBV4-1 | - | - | CASSQGRLAASYEQYF | TGCGCCAGCAGCCAAGGGCGTCTAGCAGCCTCCTACGAGCAGTACTTC
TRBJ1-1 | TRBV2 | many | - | CASNMGLNTEAFF | TGTGCCAGCAATATGGGTTTGAACACTGAAGCTTTCTTT